This T cell receptor beta chain was found in a study of T cell repertoires in cytomegalovirus infection. TCRdb ran MiXCR on the reads and lists one entry per CDR3 protein. The sample includes around 900,000 distinct CDR3 sequences, around a third of them seen just once. This clonotype was seen repeatedly, ten times or more. Antigen unknown. The sequence derives from a human donor in good health (CMV status not recorded). Some clones in this sample may be carry-over from other donors' samples. Sequences were derived from cultured CD8+ T cells from PBMCs, sampled from culture after CMV antigen stimulation.

The CDR3 bases are TGTGCCAGCAGTTACTCGTTGGGGAATGAGCAGTTCTTC. Its translation is CASSYSLGNEQFF. The V and J genes are TRBV6-2 or TRBV6-3 and TRBJ2-1; D is uncertain. The CDR3 runs to 13 residues. In germline, CDR1 is MNHEY, CDR2 SVGEGT. V was trimmed by 0 bases and J by 7 bases, leaving 7 bases between them.